This T cell receptor (beta chain) was sequenced in a study of response to subunit inactivated influenza vaccine. General observations from the study: Only a handful of new T cells, the authors suggested, are recruited with each seasonal influenza vaccination.

TCRdb passed the RT-PCR reads through MiXCR, listing each CDR3 protein once. The table has 560,000 or so distinct CDR3 sequences, approximately 7.1% seen once. This CDR3 comprises 15 residues. CDR1 and CDR2 (germline): MNHEY, SVGEGT. Trimming removed 9 bases from V and 2 bases from J, with 20 bases in between. In its sample, this clonotype was seen a few times. Its antigen is not known. The sequencing used PBMCs from blood, collected roughly 24 months after vaccination. The rearrangement links TRBV6-2 or TRBV6-3 to TRBJ2-7; TRBD2 is a possible D gene (6 bases). The origin of this receptor is a man in his fifties or sixties who received an inactivated influenza vaccine. As DNA, the CDR3 is TGTGCCAGTCAAATCCTCGGGGGACCTGCCTACGAGCAGTACTTC. Translating gives CASQILGGPAYEQYF.